The 13 T cell receptor beta chains in this list originate from one sample, sequenced in a study of CD8+CD57+ T cells in acquired aplastic anemia. TCR beta VDJ and CDR3 were profiled, and genomic DNA was the template. TCRdb analysed the reads with MiXCR anew, one entry per CDR3 protein. The sample gives 75,000 to 80,000 distinct CDR3 sequences, 70% of which show up once; roughly 80% is in the top ten. Sequencing involved patients with CD8+CD57+ cell expansion previously shown by flow cytometry. What was sequenced was sorted CD4+, CD8+, or CD8+CD57+ T cells (not recorded which) from PBMCs. These TCRs come from a human donor with aplastic anemia.

This clonotype is a singleton in its sample. This sequence joins TRBV5-4 and TRBJ2-7; tentative D call: TRBD2 (5 bases). The CDR3 runs 14 residues. Deletions cut 4 bases from V and 3 bases from J, with 14 bases between. The germline V gene has CDR1 SGHNT and CDR2 YYREEE (reference sequence). The CDR3 protein is CASSPSPSSYEQYF. CDR3 in DNA: TGTGCCAGCAGCCCATCCCCTAGCAGCTACGAGCAGTACTTC. The entire variable domain, with the rest obtained from reference TRBV5-4 and TRBJ2-7, is as follows: ETGVTQSPTHLIKTRGQQVTLRCSSQSGHNTVSWYQQALGQGPQFIFQYYREEENGRGNFPPRFSGLQFPNYSSELNVNALELDDSALYLCASSPSPSSYEQYFGPGTRLTVT.

V and J are TRBV20-1 and TRBJ2-7, with 10 bases fitting TRBD2. CDR3 length: 15 amino acids. Germline values: CDR1 DFQATT, CDR2 SNEGSKA (reference sequence). J gave up 5 bases and V 5 bases, and 12 bases lay outside the gene matches. The CDR3 DNA reads TGCAGTGCTTTAAGAAGCCCTAGCGGGAGAAACGAGCAGTACTTC. It specifies CSALRSPSGRNEQYF.

At least ten counts were recorded for this clonotype. Germline is not matched at one junction end, which may reflect a read error. The chain couples TRBV12-3 or TRBV12-4 to TRBJ2-7; the D is unclear. The CDR3 totals 13 residues. CDR3 in amino acids: CASRLDGSYEQYF. CDR3 sequence (DNA): TGTGCCAGCAGGTTAGACGGATCCTACGAGCAGTACTTC.

This chain connects TRBV2 to TRBJ2-2; D unresolved. V was trimmed by 3 bases and J by 0 bases, leaving 8 bases between them. There are 15 residues in the CDR3. Per the germline V gene, CDR1 is SNHLY and CDR2 is FYNNEI. This CDR3 is CASSEGRTNTGELFF. The CDR3 DNA reads as TGTGCCAGCAGTGAGGGAAGGACGAACACCGGGGAGCTGTTTTTT.

The chain couples TRBV10-3 to TRBJ2-5; the match to TRBD1 covers 9 bases. Per germline, CDR1 ENHRY and CDR2 SYGVKD. The CDR3 covers 15 residues. With V trimmed by 2 bases and J by 3 bases, 4 bases remained unmatched. CDR3 region: CAISEGTGGEETQYF. DNA of the CDR3: TGTGCCATCAGTGAGGGCACAGGGGGCGAAGAGACCCAGTACTTC.

V is TRBV20-1 and J is TRBJ2-7, with TRBD1 matching 7 bases. With V trimmed by 2 bases and J by 3 bases, 10 bases remained unmatched. Germline V lookup: CDR1 DFQATT, CDR2 SNEGSKA (reference sequence). There are 15 residues in the CDR3. CDR3 coding DNA: TGCAGTGCTAGACCGAGGGACAGCAGAAACTACGAGCAGTACTTC. It is translated as CSARPRDSRNYEQYF.

J is TRBJ2-7 and V is TRBV12-3 or TRBV12-4, with 8 nucleotides matching TRBD1. This CDR3 has 14 residues. Unmatched junction bases numbered 6, after V lost 3 bases and J lost 5 bases. The DNA for the CDR3 is TGTGCCAGCAGTTTCCCAGGGGGCAGGGACGAGCAGTACTTC. This gives the protein CASSFPGGRDEQYF.

This clonotype came up a few times. In this CDR3 the conserved last residue, phenylalanine or tryptophan, is missing, so a read error is likely. The DNA is left out, because the CDR3 cannot be placed on it with certainty; the CDR3 is given as TCRdb lists it. The chain recombines TRBV29-1 with TRBJ2-5; the DNA was not compared with TRBD2, the D call given in the table. The V gene's germline CDR1 is SQVTM and CDR2 ANQGSEA. Both ends counted, the CDR3 spans 11 residues. The chain's CDR3 is CSVEDVAGRVY.

The chain is built from TRBV10-1 and TRBJ1-2, with no clear D. Trimming removed 5 bases from V and 0 bases from J, with 13 bases in between. This CDR3 contains 15 residues. Germline-derived CDR1 and CDR2 are WNHNN and SYGVQD (reference sequence). CDR3 sequence: CASSQLKRPNYGYTF. CDR3 DNA: TGCGCCAGCAGTCAGCTCAAGAGGCCTAACTATGGCTACACCTTC.

The rearrangement joins TRBV20-1 to TRBJ2-7, with D possibly matching TRBD2 (5 bases). Trimming cost V 0 bases and J 5 bases, with 11 bases left between them. This CDR3 region has 13 residues. Germline lookup yields CDR1 DFQATT and CDR2 SNEGSKA (reference sequence). For the CDR3, the DNA is TGCAGTGCTAGAGATTCTGTGGAGGACGAGCAGTACTTC. This codes for CSARDSVEDEQYF.

The chain uses TRBV11-1 and TRBJ2-1; TRBD1 agrees at 8 bases. V shed 1 base, J shed 4 bases, and the junction held 0 bases outside the gene matches. Per the germline V gene, CDR1 is SGHAT and CDR2 is FQDESV (reference sequence). CDR3 length: 14 amino acids. The CDR3 DNA follows: TGTGCCAGCAGCTTAGGGACAGGGTACAATGAGCAGTTCTTC. Its protein product is CASSLGTGYNEQFF.

The chain is built from TRBV7-9 and TRBJ2-5; a weak D match, TRBD1 (6 bases). V shed 7 bases and J shed 5 bases, with 14 bases lying between them. The CDR3 covers 13 residues. Germline CDR1 reads SEHNR; CDR2 reads FQNEAQ (reference sequence). CDR3 nucleotides: TGTGCCAGCAACAACAGGGTTGAGGAGACCCAGTACTTC. It is translated as CASNNRVEETQYF.

The J gene is TRBJ2-3, the V gene TRBV5-4; no reliable D call. V gave up 4 bases and J gave up 1 base, with 10 bases separating them. Germline V lookup: CDR1 SGHNT, CDR2 YYREEE (reference sequence). This CDR3 has 14 amino acids. CDR3 bases: TGTGCCAGCAGCCCCCTGCTCCGCACAGATACGCAGTATTTT. Its translation: CASSPLLRTDTQYF.